This TCR beta chain was recorded in a study of cytomegalovirus exposure and HLA in healthy donors. Study information: Most genotyped donors, around four fifths of around 370, had Caucasian-associated genetic ancestry. Study-wide results and limits: In an earlier analysis, productive rearrangement rates for most beta V segments clustered near 87% or 30%.

The V end lost 5 bases, the J end lost 2 bases, and 13 bases lay between the germline ends. The germline V gene has CDR1 ENHRY and CDR2 SYGVKD. CDR3 size: 15 residues. This clone was picked up a small number of times. Its specificity is not known. 60 Vbeta and 13 Jbeta primers were used in PCR. TCRdb keeps only in-frame clones here, not all; method: immunoSEQ multiplex PCR. The sample records tens of thousands of clones, approximately 70% being singletons. The receptor was derived from a woman in her forties or fifties in good health and CMV-seropositive. Sequenced input: PBMCs. The chain has TRBV10-3 and TRBJ1-5, with D possibly matching TRBD1 (5 bases). The CDR3: CAISTGGDGNQPQHF. CDR3 sequence (DNA): TGTGCCATCAGTACCGGGGGGGATGGCAATCAGCCCCAGCATTTT.